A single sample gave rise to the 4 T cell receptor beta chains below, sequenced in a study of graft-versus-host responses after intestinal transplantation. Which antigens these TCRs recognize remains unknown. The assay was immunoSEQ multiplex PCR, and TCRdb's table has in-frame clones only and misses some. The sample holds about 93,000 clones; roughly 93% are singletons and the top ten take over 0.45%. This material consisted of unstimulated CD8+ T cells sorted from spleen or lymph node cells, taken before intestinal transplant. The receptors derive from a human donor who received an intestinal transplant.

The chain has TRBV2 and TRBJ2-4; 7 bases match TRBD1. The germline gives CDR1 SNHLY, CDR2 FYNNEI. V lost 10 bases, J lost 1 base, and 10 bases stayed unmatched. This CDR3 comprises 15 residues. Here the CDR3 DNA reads TGTGCCACCAGGACAGGAATGAGCGCCAAAAACATTCAGTACTTC. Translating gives CATRTGMSAKNIQYF. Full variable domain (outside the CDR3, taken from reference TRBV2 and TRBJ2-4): EPEVTQTPSHQVTQMGQEVILRCVPISNHLYFYWYRQILGQKVEFLVSFYNNEISEKSEIFDDQFSVERPDGSNFTLKIRSTKLEDSAMYFCATRTGMSAKNIQYFGAGTRLSVL.

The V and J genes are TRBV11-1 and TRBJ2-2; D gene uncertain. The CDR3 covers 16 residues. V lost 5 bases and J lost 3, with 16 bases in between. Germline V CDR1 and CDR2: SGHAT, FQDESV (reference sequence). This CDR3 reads CASSHKAARDTGELFF. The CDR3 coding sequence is TGTGCCAGCAGCCATAAGGCGGCGAGAGACACCGGGGAGCTGTTTTTT.

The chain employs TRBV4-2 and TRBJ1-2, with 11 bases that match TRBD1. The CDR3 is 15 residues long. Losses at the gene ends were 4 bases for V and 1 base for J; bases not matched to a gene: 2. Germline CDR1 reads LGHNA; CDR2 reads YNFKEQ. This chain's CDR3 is CASSLGTGGNYGYTF. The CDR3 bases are TGTGCCAGCAGCCTTGGGACAGGGGGTAACTATGGCTACACCTTC.

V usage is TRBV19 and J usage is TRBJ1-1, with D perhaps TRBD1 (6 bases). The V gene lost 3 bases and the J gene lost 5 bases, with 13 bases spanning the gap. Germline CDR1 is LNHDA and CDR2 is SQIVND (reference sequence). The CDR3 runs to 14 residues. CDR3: CASSMGGGGTEAFF. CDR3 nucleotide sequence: TGTGCCAGTAGTATGGGGGGCGGGGGGACTGAAGCTTTCTTT.